A selection of T cell receptor beta chains follows, all from one sample in a study of PD-1 and CTLA-4 blockade in melanoma. Clones were sequenced by immunoSEQ multiplex PCR, and TCRdb holds only the in-frame ones, with some missing. Here the sample spans about 29,000 clones, around nine tenths being singletons. The sequenced sample was CD8+ T cells from peripheral blood, obtained before anti-PD-1 treatment. These receptor sequences come from a human donor with melanoma. The CDR3 runs from the conserved cysteine through the conserved F or W. Each record gives: J gene, CDR3 length, D gene, clone size, V gene, CDR3 DNA, CDR3 protein. D genes are given only for firm matches. Clone sizes are given selectively: once, few, many, or a class where the clone is expanded.

j_gene: TRBJ2-5; len: 13; d_gene: NA; abundance: NA; v_gene: TRBV7-6; CDR3nt: TGTGCCAGCAGCCCGCCGCTTGATGGGACCCAGTACTTC; CDR3aa: CASSPPLDGTQYF
j_gene: TRBJ2-3; len: 16; d_gene: NA; abundance: NA; v_gene: TRBV3-1/TRBV3-2; CDR3nt: TGTGCCAGCAGCCTATGGACCCCTTCCTACACAGATACGCAGTATTTT; CDR3aa: CASSLWTPSYTDTQYF
j_gene: TRBJ2-6; len: 17; d_gene: TRBD2; abundance: NA; v_gene: TRBV6-1; CDR3nt: TGTGCCAGCAGTGATCCTAGCGGGTATTCTGGGGCCAACGTCCTGACTTTC; CDR3aa: CASSDPSGYSGANVLTF
j_gene: TRBJ2-5; len: 14; d_gene: NA; abundance: NA; v_gene: TRBV7-3; CDR3nt: TGTGCCAGCAGCTTAGGAGGGAGCCAAGAGACCCAGTACTTC; CDR3aa: CASSLGGSQETQYF
j_gene: TRBJ2-1; len: 14; d_gene: NA; abundance: NA; v_gene: TRBV19; CDR3nt: TGTGCCAGTAGTTCCTCTAGTGGAATCAATGAGCAGTTCTTC; CDR3aa: CASSSSSGINEQFF
j_gene: TRBJ2-7; len: 15; d_gene: TRBD1; abundance: few; v_gene: TRBV7-9; CDR3nt: TGTGCCAGCAGCTCGGGACAGGATTTTAACTACGAGCAGTACTTC; CDR3aa: CASSSGQDFNYEQYF
j_gene: TRBJ2-7; len: 15; d_gene: TRBD1; abundance: NA; v_gene: TRBV6-6; CDR3nt: TGTGCCAGCAGTGAGGGGGCTCCAAACCTCTACGAGCAGTACTTC; CDR3aa: CASSEGAPNLYEQYF
j_gene: TRBJ2-2; len: 16; d_gene: TRBD1; abundance: NA; v_gene: TRBV19; CDR3nt: TGTGCCAGTAGTACGTTTGGGACAGAAAACACCGGGGAGCTGTTTTTT; CDR3aa: CASSTFGTENTGELFF
j_gene: TRBJ2-7; len: 14; d_gene: NA; abundance: NA; v_gene: TRBV9; CDR3nt: TGTGCCAGCAGCGTAGATGGGCAGATTTACGAGCAGTACTTC; CDR3aa: CASSVDGQIYEQYF
j_gene: TRBJ2-7; len: 15; d_gene: TRBD1; abundance: NA; v_gene: TRBV5-4; CDR3nt: TGTGCCAGCAGCTTCCAGGACAGGGGAACCTACGAGCAGTACTTC; CDR3aa: CASSFQDRGTYEQYF
j_gene: TRBJ1-6; len: 15; d_gene: NA; abundance: NA; v_gene: TRBV30; CDR3nt: TGTGCCTGGAGTGCCTTGACAGCAAGGGAATCACCCCTCCACTTT; CDR3aa: CAWSALTARESPLHF
j_gene: TRBJ2-5; len: 11; d_gene: NA; abundance: NA; v_gene: TRBV12-3/TRBV12-4; CDR3nt: TGTGCCAGCAGTTCTGGGGAGACCCAGTACTTC; CDR3aa: CASSSGETQYF
j_gene: TRBJ1-1; len: 14; d_gene: NA; abundance: NA; v_gene: TRBV6-6; CDR3nt: TGTGCCAGCATTCAAGCCCGGGGGGGCACTGAAGCTTTCTTT; CDR3aa: CASIQARGGTEAFF
j_gene: TRBJ2-2; len: 14; d_gene: TRBD1; abundance: NA; v_gene: TRBV7-9; CDR3nt: TGTGCCAGCAGCTACGACAGGGGCGACGGGGAGCTGTTTTTT; CDR3aa: CASSYDRGDGELFF
j_gene: TRBJ2-2; len: 11; d_gene: NA; abundance: once; v_gene: TRBV6-5; CDR3nt: TGTGCCAGCAGTTACTCCGGATGGCTGTTTTTT; CDR3aa: CASSYSGWLFF
j_gene: TRBJ1-3; len: 15; d_gene: NA; abundance: NA; v_gene: TRBV7-2; CDR3nt: TGTGCCAGCAGCTTAGACAGCTATTTAGGAAACACCATATATTTT; CDR3aa: CASSLDSYLGNTIYF
j_gene: TRBJ1-2; len: 14; d_gene: NA; abundance: NA; v_gene: TRBV7-9; CDR3nt: TGTGCCAGCAGCTTAGAGCAGGGTAACTATGGCTACACCTTC; CDR3aa: CASSLEQGNYGYTF
j_gene: TRBJ1-5; len: 13; d_gene: NA; abundance: NA; v_gene: TRBV7-8; CDR3nt: TGTGCCAGCAGCGCGGTCTACAATCAGCCCCAGCATTTT; CDR3aa: CASSAVYNQPQHF
j_gene: TRBJ2-1; len: 15; d_gene: TRBD2; abundance: NA; v_gene: TRBV7-3; CDR3nt: TGTGCCAGCAGCTTAACGACTAGCGGGGGCGATGAGCAGTTCTTC; CDR3aa: CASSLTTSGGDEQFF
j_gene: TRBJ1-6; len: 14; d_gene: NA; abundance: NA; v_gene: TRBV9; CDR3nt: TGTGCCAGCAGCACCAAACTCGGGGATTCACCCCTCCACTTT; CDR3aa: CASSTKLGDSPLHF
j_gene: TRBJ2-3; len: 14; d_gene: TRBD2; abundance: NA; v_gene: TRBV9; CDR3nt: TGTGCCAGCAGCGTCGGGGGAGGGGCAGATACGCAGTATTTT; CDR3aa: CASSVGGGADTQYF
j_gene: TRBJ1-1; len: 13; d_gene: TRBD1; abundance: once; v_gene: TRBV30; CDR3nt: TGTGCCTGGAAGCTGAACAGGGGGCTCGGGGCTTTCTTT; CDR3aa: CAWKLNRGLGAFF
j_gene: TRBJ1-2; len: 16; d_gene: TRBD1; abundance: NA; v_gene: TRBV5-8; CDR3nt: TGTGCCAGCAGCTTGTTCTCCGGGACAGATAACTATGGCTACACCTTC; CDR3aa: CASSLFSGTDNYGYTF
j_gene: TRBJ1-2; len: 13; d_gene: NA; abundance: few; v_gene: TRBV27; CDR3nt: TGTGCCAGCAGTTCTCACCCTAACTATGGCTACACCTTC; CDR3aa: CASSSHPNYGYTF
j_gene: TRBJ2-7; len: 14; d_gene: NA; abundance: NA; v_gene: TRBV24-1; CDR3nt: TGTGCCACCAGTGATTTAGCTGTAGGCGGAGAGCAGTACTTC; CDR3aa: CATSDLAVGGEQYF
j_gene: TRBJ2-1; len: 15; d_gene: NA; abundance: NA; v_gene: TRBV6-1; CDR3nt: TGTGCCAGCAGTGAGGAGGCTAGAGGACCCAATGAGCAGTTCTTC; CDR3aa: CASSEEARGPNEQFF
j_gene: TRBJ1-3; len: 14; d_gene: NA; abundance: once; v_gene: TRBV7-9; CDR3nt: TGTGCCAGCAGCTCCTTGGACGGAGGAAACACCATATATTTT; CDR3aa: CASSSLDGGNTIYF
j_gene: TRBJ2-1; len: 13; d_gene: NA; abundance: once; v_gene: TRBV6-5; CDR3nt: TGTGCCAGCATGGGGGTCTCCTACAATGAGCAGTTCTTC; CDR3aa: CASMGVSYNEQFF
j_gene: TRBJ1-2; len: 15; d_gene: TRBD1; abundance: few; v_gene: TRBV24-1; CDR3nt: TGTGCCACCGGAGGTGAAGGACAGGCTAACTATGGCTACACCTTC; CDR3aa: CATGGEGQANYGYTF
j_gene: TRBJ1-1; len: 11; d_gene: NA; abundance: NA; v_gene: TRBV27; CDR3nt: TGTGCCAGCAAAGTAGCGAAAGAAGCTTTCTTT; CDR3aa: CASKVAKEAFF
j_gene: TRBJ2-5; len: 16; d_gene: TRBD1; abundance: NA; v_gene: TRBV4-2; CDR3nt: TGTGCCAGCAGCCAAGAGGGAACAGGGGGGATGGAGACCCAGTACTTC; CDR3aa: CASSQEGTGGMETQYF
j_gene: TRBJ2-7; len: 15; d_gene: NA; abundance: NA; v_gene: TRBV9; CDR3nt: TGTGCCAGCAGCGGGGGGTTGAGTGGAGGCTACGAGCAGTACTTC; CDR3aa: CASSGGLSGGYEQYF
j_gene: TRBJ2-3; len: 13; d_gene: NA; abundance: NA; v_gene: TRBV6-5; CDR3nt: TGTGCCAGCAACCAGCCGCCCACAGATACGCAGTATTTT; CDR3aa: CASNQPPTDTQYF
j_gene: TRBJ2-5; len: 14; d_gene: TRBD1; abundance: NA; v_gene: TRBV11-2; CDR3nt: TGTGCCAGCAGCCCGACAGGGGGCTTGGAGACCCAGTACTTC; CDR3aa: CASSPTGGLETQYF
j_gene: TRBJ2-2; len: 15; d_gene: NA; abundance: once; v_gene: TRBV10-1; CDR3nt: TGCGCCAGCAGTGAAACCGAAGGAGGGACCGGGGAGCTGTTTTTT; CDR3aa: CASSETEGGTGELFF
j_gene: TRBJ2-7; len: 15; d_gene: TRBD2; abundance: NA; v_gene: TRBV2; CDR3nt: TGTGCCAGCAGCCCCTGGGGGGGTCGTTCCTACGAGCAGTACTTC; CDR3aa: CASSPWGGRSYEQYF
j_gene: TRBJ1-5; len: 14; d_gene: NA; abundance: NA; v_gene: TRBV7-2; CDR3nt: TGTGCCAGCACCCCGGGCGGATCGGATCAGCCCCAGCATTTT; CDR3aa: CASTPGGSDQPQHF
j_gene: TRBJ2-7; len: 15; d_gene: NA; abundance: NA; v_gene: TRBV28; CDR3nt: TGTGCCAGCACCCCGCCGGGACGGCTCTTTGGGGAGCAGTACTTC; CDR3aa: CASTPPGRLFGEQYF
j_gene: TRBJ2-5; len: 14; d_gene: TRBD2; abundance: once; v_gene: TRBV5-1; CDR3nt: TGCGCCAGCAGCTCGGGACTAGCGAGCGAGACCCAGTACTTC; CDR3aa: CASSSGLASETQYF
j_gene: TRBJ1-1; len: 13; d_gene: NA; abundance: NA; v_gene: TRBV19; CDR3nt: TGTGCCAGTAGTTTCGGGTGGGACACTGAAGCTTTCTTT; CDR3aa: CASSFGWDTEAFF
j_gene: TRBJ2-5; len: 14; d_gene: TRBD2; abundance: NA; v_gene: TRBV7-9; CDR3nt: TGTGCCAGCAGCTTACTAGCGGGGGCGGAGACCCAGTACTTC; CDR3aa: CASSLLAGAETQYF
j_gene: TRBJ1-4; len: 13; d_gene: NA; abundance: once; v_gene: TRBV24-1; CDR3nt: TGTGCCACCAGTGGCGGGGACGTTGAAAAACTGTTTTTT; CDR3aa: CATSGGDVEKLFF
j_gene: TRBJ1-1; len: 11; d_gene: NA; abundance: NA; v_gene: TRBV20-1; CDR3nt: TGCAGTGCGGTGGGGGGGACTGAAGCTTTCTTT; CDR3aa: CSAVGGTEAFF
j_gene: TRBJ2-3; len: 15; d_gene: TRBD2; abundance: NA; v_gene: TRBV28; CDR3nt: TGTGCCAGCAGTTTAGGGGGGGAGAGCACAGATACGCAGTATTTT; CDR3aa: CASSLGGESTDTQYF
j_gene: TRBJ2-7; len: 14; d_gene: TRBD2; abundance: once; v_gene: TRBV5-6; CDR3nt: TGCGCCAGCAGCCTGGGGGGGGACTCCTACGAGCAGTACTTC; CDR3aa: CASSLGGDSYEQYF
j_gene: TRBJ2-7; len: 16; d_gene: TRBD1; abundance: NA; v_gene: TRBV29-1; CDR3nt: TGCAGCGTTGAAGACCGCGGACAGGGGGCCTCTTACGAGCAGTACTTC; CDR3aa: CSVEDRGQGASYEQYF
j_gene: TRBJ1-1; len: 14; d_gene: TRBD1; abundance: NA; v_gene: TRBV19; CDR3nt: TGTGCCAGTACCGCGACAGGGGCGAGAACTGAAGCTTTCTTT; CDR3aa: CASTATGARTEAFF
j_gene: TRBJ2-1; len: 12; d_gene: NA; abundance: once; v_gene: TRBV28; CDR3nt: TGTGCCAGCAGTCAGGGGAGCAATGAGCAGTTCTTC; CDR3aa: CASSQGSNEQFF
j_gene: TRBJ2-7; len: 14; d_gene: NA; abundance: NA; v_gene: TRBV28; CDR3nt: TGTGCCAGCAGTTTAGGGATAGGGACCTACGAGCAGTACTTC; CDR3aa: CASSLGIGTYEQYF
j_gene: TRBJ2-1; len: 12; d_gene: NA; abundance: NA; v_gene: TRBV28; CDR3nt: TGTGCCACCCTAGCGCAGGGGAATGAGCAGTTCTTC; CDR3aa: CATLAQGNEQFF